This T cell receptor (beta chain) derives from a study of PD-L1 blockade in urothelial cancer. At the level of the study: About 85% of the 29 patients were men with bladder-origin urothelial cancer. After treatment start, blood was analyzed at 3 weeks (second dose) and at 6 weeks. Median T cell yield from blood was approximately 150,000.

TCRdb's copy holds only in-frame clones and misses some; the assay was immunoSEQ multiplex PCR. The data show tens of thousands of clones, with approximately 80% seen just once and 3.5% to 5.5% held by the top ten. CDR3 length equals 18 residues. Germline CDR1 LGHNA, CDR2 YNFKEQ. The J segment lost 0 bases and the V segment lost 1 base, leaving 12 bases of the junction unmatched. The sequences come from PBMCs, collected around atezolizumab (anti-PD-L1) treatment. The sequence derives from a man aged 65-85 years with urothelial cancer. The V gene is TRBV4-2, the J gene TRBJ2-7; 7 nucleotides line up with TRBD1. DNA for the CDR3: TGTGCCAGCAGCCAAGGACGAGGCCGACAGGGCAGCTCCTACGAGCAGTACTTC. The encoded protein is CASSQGRGRQGSSYEQYF.